Listed below are T cell receptor beta chains from one sample, sequenced in a study of blood T cells in healthy people across ages. TCRdb called the 5' RACE reads again in MiXCR, with one record for every CDR3 protein. The data contain about a million distinct CDR3 sequences, about 51% of them singletons. Sequenced sample: blood. Receptor source: a woman aged 60 to 75 in good health. The CDR3 runs from the conserved cysteine through the conserved F or W. A D gene is named only where the DNA matches it firmly. Clone sizes are given selectively: once, few, many, or a class where the clone is expanded.

TRBJ2-5,-,TRBV7-2,TRBD2,CASSLRAGGEETQYF,TGTGCCAGCAGCTTACGAGCGGGAGGTGAAGAGACCCAGTACTTC
TRBJ2-1,-,TRBV20-1,TRBD2,CSARDGAGAHNEQFF,TGCAGTGCTAGAGATGGGGCGGGAGCCCACAATGAGCAGTTCTTC
TRBJ1-2,-,TRBV25-1,-,CASSGKIYGCTF,TGTGCCAGCAGTGGCAAGATCTATGGCTGCACCTTC
TRBJ2-7,-,TRBV9,TRBD2,CASSATSGRGSYEQYF,TGTGCCAGCAGCGCCACTAGCGGGAGGGGGTCCTACGAGCAGTACTTC
TRBJ2-3,-,TRBV20-1,TRBD2,CSARERERSTDTQYF,TGCAGTGCTAGAGAGCGGGAGCGATCCACAGATACGCAGTATTTT
TRBJ2-1,few,TRBV20-1,TRBD2,CSASPGSGRFYNEQFF,TGCAGTGCTTCCCCAGGTAGCGGGCGATTTTACAATGAGCAGTTCTTC
TRBJ1-4,-,TRBV15,TRBD1,CATSRNRGVNEKLFF,TGTGCCACCAGCAGAAACAGGGGGGTTAATGAAAAACTGTTTTTT
TRBJ2-1,-,TRBV7-9,TRBD2,CASSSGGFSGRDEQFF,TGTGCCAGCTCCTCGGGGGGCTTTAGCGGGAGGGATGAGCAGTTCTTC
TRBJ2-5,-,TRBV4-1,-,CASSQLGGMETQYF,TGCGCCAGCAGCCAATTGGGCGGGATGGAGACCCAGTACTTC
TRBJ1-4,-,TRBV18,-,CASRAAGANEKLFF,TGTGCCAGCCGCGCCGCGGGGGCTAATGAAAAACTGTTTTTT
TRBJ2-7,few,TRBV20-1,-,CSASVGRVPYEQYF,TGCAGTGCTAGCGTCGGTCGGGTACCCTACGAGCAGTACTTC
TRBJ2-3,-,TRBV20-1,-,CSLWNAVRDTQYF,TGCAGTCTTTGGAATGCGGTCCGAGATACGCAGTATTTT
TRBJ2-7,-,TRBV7-9,-,CASSSTPGSYNEQYF,TGTGCCAGCAGCTCTACCCCCGGCTCCTACAATGAGCAGTACTTC
TRBJ1-2,-,TRBV6-1,-,CASSELQGRDYGYTF,TGTGCCAGCAGTGAACTTCAAGGGAGGGACTATGGCTACACCTTC
TRBJ2-7,-,TRBV12-3/TRBV12-4,TRBD1,CASSDRGTSYEQYF,TGTGCCAGCAGCGACAGGGGAACTTCCTACGAGCAGTACTTC
TRBJ2-1,-,TRBV29-1,TRBD1,CSVAGTGSHNEQFF,TGCAGCGTAGCCGGGACAGGCTCCCACAATGAGCAGTTCTTC
TRBJ1-2,-,TRBV5-1,TRBD1,CASSQGQGYDYGYTF,TGCGCCAGCAGCCAGGGACAGGGATATGACTATGGCTACACCTTC